The 12 T cell receptor beta chains presented below share a single source sample, sequenced in a study of blood T cell repertoires in COVID-19. Method: immunoSEQ multiplex PCR; TCRdb's copy keeps in-frame clones and lacks some. Of about 87,000 clones listed, less than 80% are singletons. The specimen sequenced was peripheral blood. These receptors were collected from a woman between 50 and 59 years old with acute or convalescent COVID-19.

This clone is a singleton in its sample. The rearrangement joins TRBV3-1 (or the pseudogene TRBV3-2) to TRBJ2-3; 7 nucleotides match TRBD2. With 0 bases clipped from V and 1 base from J, the junction kept 4 bases outside the gene matches. In germline, CDR1 is LGHDT, CDR2 YNNKEL (reference sequence). CDR3 size: 16 residues. CDR3 sequence (DNA): TGTGCCAGCAGCCAAGATTGGGGGGGTCGCACAGATACGCAGTATTTT. Residues: CASSQDWGGRTDTQYF.

The V call is TRBV12-3 or TRBV12-4, the J call TRBJ1-2; maybe TRBD1 (6 bases). This CDR3 contains 12 residues. V was pared by 6 bases and J by 8 bases, with 13 bases between. The CDR3 DNA is TGTGCCAGCAGACAGGGTCTGGAGGGCTACACCTTC. Translating it yields CASRQGLEGYTF.

The genes are TRBV6-2 or TRBV6-3 and TRBJ1-2, with D perhaps matching TRBD1 (6 bases). The V gene's germline CDR1 is MNHEY and CDR2 SVGEGT. The CDR3 has 12 residues. The V gene lost 5 bases and the J gene lost 8 bases, with 12 bases spanning the gap. CDR3 loop: CASSTGLEGYTF. CDR3 coding DNA: TGTGCCAGCAGTACAGGGCTGGAAGGCTACACCTTC.

The V call is TRBV19, the J call TRBJ2-7; D is unclear. V was pared by 4 bases and J by 3 bases, with 10 bases between. Per germline, CDR1 LNHDA and CDR2 SQIVND (reference sequence). CDR3 length: 13 residues. The CDR3 is CASSTHLSYEQYF. In nucleotides, the CDR3 is TGTGCCAGTAGTACCCATCTTAGCTACGAGCAGTACTTC.

The chain carries TRBV2 and TRBJ2-5, with a possible D match to TRBD2 (6 bases). This CDR3 has 16 residues. The V and J ends lost 1 base and 3 bases respectively, with 15 bases between them. CDR1 is SNHLY, CDR2 FYNNEI, per germline. CDR3 region: CASSEGTGGEKETQYF. CDR3 DNA: TGTGCCAGCAGTGAAGGGACGGGCGGGGAGAAAGAGACCCAGTACTTC.

CDR3 residues: CASSLDRGTIYQPQHF. The CDR3 DNA reads TGTGCCAGCAGCTTAGATAGGGGCACGATATATCAGCCCCAGCATTTT. The chain carries TRBV7-2 and TRBJ1-5; perhaps TRBD1 as D (5 bases). This CDR3 region has 16 residues. Germline V gene sequence: CDR1 SGHTA, CDR2 FQGNSA. Deletions cut 1 base from V and 5 bases from J, with 15 bases between.

This clone came up a few times. This chain links TRBV6-5 with TRBJ2-5; D is perhaps TRBD1 (6 bases). Trimming took off 7 bases at V and 5 bases at J, with 20 bases between the two ends. The CDR3 length is 15 residues. Germline CDR1 reads MNHEY; CDR2 reads SVGAGI. CDR3 protein: CASTPRWTEGETQYF. In nucleotides, the CDR3 is TGTGCCAGCACCCCCCGGTGGACAGAAGGGGAGACCCAGTACTTC.

This clone appeared a few times. The chain employs TRBV2 and TRBJ1-6; TRBD1 matches at 9 bases. After removal of 6 bases from V and 8 bases from J, the junction contained 2 bases not matched to a gene. This CDR3 is built from 13 residues. Per germline, CDR1 SNHLY and CDR2 FYNNEI. The CDR3 DNA follows: TGTGCCAGCAGCCGGACAGGGGATTCACCCCTCCACTTT. Protein: CASSRTGDSPLHF.

The rearrangement uses TRBV19 and TRBJ1-1, with TRBD1 as a possible D gene (5 bases). V was clipped by 3 bases and J by 0 bases, with 11 bases between them. CDR3 length: 15 residues. Germline loops: CDR1 LNHDA, CDR2 SQIVND (reference sequence). The CDR3 protein is CASSMGDFLNTEAFF. The DNA of the CDR3 is TGTGCCAGTAGTATGGGGGACTTCCTGAACACTGAAGCTTTCTTT.

V gene TRBV14 combines with J gene TRBJ2-5; unclear D gene. This CDR3 is built from 13 residues. V was cut by 1 base and J by 5 bases, with 8 bases left in between. Per germline, CDR1 SGHDN and CDR2 FVKESK. CDR3 coding DNA: TGTGCCAGCAGCCAAGGTCCCCTGGAGACCCAGTACTTC. Translated, it gives CASSQGPLETQYF.

The V gene is TRBV4-2, the J gene TRBJ1-2; the match to TRBD1 covers 7 bases. V was pared by 0 bases and J by 0 bases, with 7 bases of the junction left unmatched. The CDR3 length is 17 residues. CDR1 LGHNA and CDR2 YNFKEQ come from the germline V gene. The CDR3: CASSQDLGQGANYGYTF. The CDR3 DNA follows: TGTGCCAGCAGCCAAGATCTTGGGCAGGGGGCTAACTATGGCTACACCTTC.

Only a few counts were recorded for this clone. This rearrangement joins TRBV3-1 (or the pseudogene TRBV3-2) to TRBJ1-1; the D gene is possibly TRBD1 (6 bases). Trimming pared 4 bases from V and 3 bases from J, leaving 15 bases between. The CDR3 loop spans 15 amino acids. Germline CDR1 is LGHDT and CDR2 is YNNKEL (reference sequence). This chain's CDR3 is CASSLTSGQDTEAFF. CDR3 DNA sequence: TGTGCCAGCAGCCTCACCTCGGGACAAGACACTGAAGCTTTCTTT.